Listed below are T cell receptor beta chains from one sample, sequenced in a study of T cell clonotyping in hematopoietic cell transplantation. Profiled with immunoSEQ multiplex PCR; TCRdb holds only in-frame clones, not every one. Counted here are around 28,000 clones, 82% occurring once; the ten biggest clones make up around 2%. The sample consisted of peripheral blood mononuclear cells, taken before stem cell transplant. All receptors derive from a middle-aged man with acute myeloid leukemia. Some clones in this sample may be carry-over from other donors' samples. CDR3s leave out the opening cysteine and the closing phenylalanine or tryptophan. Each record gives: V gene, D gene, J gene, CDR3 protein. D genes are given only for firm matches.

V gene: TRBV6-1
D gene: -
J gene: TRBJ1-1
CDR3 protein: ASSEAGQTEAF

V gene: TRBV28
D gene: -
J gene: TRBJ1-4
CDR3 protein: ASSFLGQGSTSNEKLF

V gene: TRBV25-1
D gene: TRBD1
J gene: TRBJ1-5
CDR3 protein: ASSPGQYSNQPQH

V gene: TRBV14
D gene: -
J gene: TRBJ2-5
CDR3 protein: ASSQGRIQETQY

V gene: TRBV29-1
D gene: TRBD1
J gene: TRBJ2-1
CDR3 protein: SVERTGGEF

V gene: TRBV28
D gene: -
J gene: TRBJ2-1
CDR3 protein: ATTVGNVYNEQF

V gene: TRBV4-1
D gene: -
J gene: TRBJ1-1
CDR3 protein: ASSLTLAENTEAF

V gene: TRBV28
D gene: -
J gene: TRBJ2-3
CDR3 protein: ASGKGDNTQY

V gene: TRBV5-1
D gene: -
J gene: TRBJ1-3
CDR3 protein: ASAGGHGFSGNTIY

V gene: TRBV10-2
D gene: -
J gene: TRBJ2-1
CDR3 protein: ASSESDGNNEQF

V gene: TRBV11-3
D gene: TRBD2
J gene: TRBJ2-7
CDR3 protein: ASSRTTRGGPYEQY

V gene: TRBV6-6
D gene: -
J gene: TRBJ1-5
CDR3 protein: ASSYRVVGNQPQH

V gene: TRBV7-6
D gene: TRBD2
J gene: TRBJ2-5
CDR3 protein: ASSLAPPAGGPSRQETQY

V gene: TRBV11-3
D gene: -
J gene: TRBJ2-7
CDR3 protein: ASSLEGFGQRKYYEQY

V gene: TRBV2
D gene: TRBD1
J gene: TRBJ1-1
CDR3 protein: ASSVQGLNTEAF

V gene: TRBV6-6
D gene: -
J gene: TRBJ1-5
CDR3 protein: ASSRNPGNQPQH

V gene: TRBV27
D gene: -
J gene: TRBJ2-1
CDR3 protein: ASSLSLSYNEQF

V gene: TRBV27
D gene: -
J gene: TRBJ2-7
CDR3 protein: ASSLFAGLSYEQY

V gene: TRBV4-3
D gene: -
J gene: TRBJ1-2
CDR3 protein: ASSQDSGHPNMGYT

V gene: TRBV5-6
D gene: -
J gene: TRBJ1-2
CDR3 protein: ASSLGSDPSYT

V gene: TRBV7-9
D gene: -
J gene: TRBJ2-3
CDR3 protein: ASSALSTDTQY

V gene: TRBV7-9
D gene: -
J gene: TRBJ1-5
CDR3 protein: ASSLTAKNQPQH

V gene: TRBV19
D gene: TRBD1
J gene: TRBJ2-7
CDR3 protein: ASSKQGPFYEQY

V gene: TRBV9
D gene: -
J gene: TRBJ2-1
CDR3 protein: ASSFSGSSYNEQF

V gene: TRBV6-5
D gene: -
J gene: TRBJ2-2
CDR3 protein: ASYEGGTTGELF

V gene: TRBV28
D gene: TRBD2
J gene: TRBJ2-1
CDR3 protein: ASSSIRLAGFSYNEQF

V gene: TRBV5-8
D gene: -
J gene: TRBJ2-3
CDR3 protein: ASSFKAARDQDTQY

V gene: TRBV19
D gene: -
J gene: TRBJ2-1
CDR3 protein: ASSISDRRYNEQF

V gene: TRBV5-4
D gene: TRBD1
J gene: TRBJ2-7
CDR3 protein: ASSLGQGNYEQY

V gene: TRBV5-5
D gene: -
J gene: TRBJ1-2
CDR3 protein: ASSLERLAGYT

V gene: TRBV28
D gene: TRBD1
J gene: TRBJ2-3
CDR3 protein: ASNRDRSTDTQY

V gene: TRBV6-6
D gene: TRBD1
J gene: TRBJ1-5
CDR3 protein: ASRGTGEGQPQH

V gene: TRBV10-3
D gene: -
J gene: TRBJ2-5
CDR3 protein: AISATTGTGETQY

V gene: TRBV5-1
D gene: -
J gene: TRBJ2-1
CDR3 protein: ASRDTYSYNEQF

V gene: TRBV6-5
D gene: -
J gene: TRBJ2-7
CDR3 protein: ASSSGLPPYEQY

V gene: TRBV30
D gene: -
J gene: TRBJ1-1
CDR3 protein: AWSGRAGMNTEAF

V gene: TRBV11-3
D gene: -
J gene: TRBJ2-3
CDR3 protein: ASSSQGAFGTDTQY

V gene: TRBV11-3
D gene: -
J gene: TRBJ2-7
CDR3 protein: ASSLRRDRSTEQY

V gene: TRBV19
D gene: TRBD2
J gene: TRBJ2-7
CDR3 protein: ASSPGGAEQY